These 29 T cell receptor beta chains were all obtained from the same sample, sequenced in a study of T cell repertoires in cytomegalovirus infection. TCRdb passed the reads through MiXCR, listing each CDR3 protein once. The sample includes around 300,000 distinct CDR3 sequences, under 25% seen only once; the top ten take roughly a fifth. These TCRs are of unknown antigen specificity. Sequencing used cultured PBMCs, obtained from culture after CMV antigen stimulation. The receptor set was obtained from a human donor in good health (CMV status not recorded). Some clones in this sample may be carry-over from other donors' samples.

This clonotype was seen ten or more times. The V call is TRBV28, the J call TRBJ1-3; D gene uncertain. The germline gives CDR1 MDHEN, CDR2 SYDVKM. V lost 8 bases to trimming and J lost 2 bases, with 28 bases between them. The CDR3 consists of 19 residues. CDR3 region: CASSSVIGSPGSPGNTIYF. The CDR3 bases are TGTGCCAGCTCGTCGGTTATTGGAAGCCCGGGCTCACCTGGAAACACCATATATTTT.

In its sample, this clonotype was seen a few times. V is TRBV20-1 and J is TRBJ1-1, with 7 bases that match TRBD1. The junction had 6 bases not matched to a gene; V was cut back by 0 bases and J by 5 bases. The germline V gene encodes CDR1 DFQATT and CDR2 SNEGSKA (reference sequence). The CDR3 totals 14 residues. CDR3 sequence: CSARDDQGGTEAFF. As DNA, the CDR3 is TGCAGTGCTAGAGACGATCAGGGGGGTACTGAAGCTTTCTTT.

This clonotype showed up just a few times. V usage is TRBV6-2 or TRBV6-3 and J usage is TRBJ2-7; D may be TRBD1 or TRBD2 (5 bases each). Germline V gene data show CDR1 as MNHEY and CDR2 as SVGEGT. The CDR3 sequence is 14 residues long. V gave up 6 bases and J gave up 0 bases, with 12 bases separating them. CDR3 in DNA: TGTGCCAGCAGAAGGGACGGTAGCTCCTACGAGCAGTACGTC. Protein product: CASRRDGSSYEQYV.

V is TRBV29-1 and J is TRBJ1-2; D perhaps matches TRBD1 (6 bases). Germline CDR1 SQVTM, CDR2 ANQGSEA. The CDR3 spans 14 residues. Trimming cost V 2 bases and J 6 bases, with 16 bases left between them. The CDR3 nucleotides read TGCAGCGTTGAACCCGGGGGCCTTGGAGATGGCTACACCTTC. This sequence encodes CSVEPGGLGDGYTF. The entire variable domain, with the rest obtained from reference TRBV29-1 and TRBJ1-2, is as follows: SAVISQKPSRDICQRGTSLTIQCQVDSQVTMMFWYRQQPGQSLTLIATANQGSEATYESGFVIDKFPISRPNLTFSTLTVSNMSPEDSSIYLCSVEPGGLGDGYTFGSGTRLTVV.

J is TRBJ2-1 and V is TRBV4-1; 9 bases are a match to TRBD2. V was pared by 3 bases and J by 6 bases, with 9 bases of the junction left unmatched. Germline CDR1 reads MGHRA; CDR2 reads YSYEKL. This CDR3 spans 16 amino acids. CDR3 nucleotides: TGCGCCAGCAGCCATACGGCGGGAGGGCCGATCAATGAGCAGTTCTTC. It encodes CASSHTAGGPINEQFF.

A few counts support this clonotype. The rearrangement links TRBV7-2 to TRBJ1-1; no clear D gene. The CDR3 totals 13 residues. The germline V and J ends were trimmed by 1 base and 11 bases, with 14 bases remaining between them. Germline V lookup: CDR1 SGHTA, CDR2 FQGNSA. The CDR3: CASSLVSRAGAFF. CDR3 sequence (DNA): TGTGCCAGCAGCTTAGTATCAAGGGCTGGGGCTTTCTTT.

This clonotype was picked up a small number of times. The rearrangement links TRBV12-3 or TRBV12-4 to TRBJ1-1; no firm D call. The CDR3 has 14 residues. V gave up 5 bases and J gave up 6 bases, with 16 bases separating them. Here the CDR3 DNA reads TGTGCCAGCAGTGCCAGAATACCGGCCGCTGAAGCTTTCTTT. This translates into CASSARIPAAEAFF.

The V gene is TRBV28, the J gene TRBJ2-3, with TRBD2 as a possible D gene (6 bases). Trimming removed 8 bases at V and 3 bases at J, with 12 bases between. Germline CDR1 is MDHEN and CDR2 is SYDVKM. The CDR3 contains 13 residues. The CDR3 bases are TGTGCCAGCGTCGCGGGAATAACAGATACGCAGTATTTT. Translated, it gives CASVAGITDTQYF. The variable domain in full, completed from reference TRBV28 and TRBJ2-3, reads DVKVTQSSRYLVKRTGEKVFLECVQDMDHENMFWYRQDPGLGLRLIYFSYDVKMKEKGDIPEGYSVSREKKERFSLILESASTNQTSMYLCASVAGITDTQYFGPGTRLTVL.

This clonotype was observed a handful of times. The chain is built from TRBV19 and TRBJ1-6; D not resolved. Trimming cost V 11 bases and J 7 bases, with 15 bases left between them. This CDR3 region has 13 residues. CDR1 is LNHDA, CDR2 SQIVND, per germline (reference sequence). The CDR3 nucleotides read TGTGCCGCAGGCCGAGTCGAAAATTCACCCCTCCACTTT. Its protein product is CAAGRVENSPLHF.

The gene calls are TRBV3-1 and TRBJ2-2; D remains unclear. Trimming pared 1 base from V and 5 bases from J, leaving 11 bases between. Germline CDR1 LGHDT, CDR2 YNNKEL (reference sequence). The CDR3 contains 15 residues. The chain's CDR3 is CASSQVGEGTGELFF. CDR3 coding DNA: TGTGCCAGCAGCCAAGTTGGGGAAGGGACCGGGGAGCTGTTTTTT.

The genes are TRBV7-8 and TRBJ2-7; D possibly corresponds to TRBD1 (6 bases). V was cut by 6 bases and J by 2 bases, with 17 bases left in between. Germline V gives CDR1 SGHVS, CDR2 FQNEAQ. This CDR3 comprises 15 residues. The DNA of the CDR3 is TGTGCCAGCAGTAACAGGGTCGGAAGTCCCTACGAGCAGTACGTC. Translating it yields CASSNRVGSPYEQYV.

The chain employs TRBV27 and TRBJ1-1, with TRBD1 matching over 7 bases. The CDR3 runs 14 residues. CDR1 and CDR2 (germline): MNHEY, SMNVEV (reference sequence). With 5 bases clipped from V and 1 base from J, the junction kept 4 bases outside the gene matches. CDR3: CASSTWTGNTEAFF. CDR3 DNA sequence: TGTGCCAGCAGTACCTGGACAGGGAACACTGAAGCTTTCTTT.

CDR3 sequence (DNA): TGTGCCAGCAGGAGCTCGGACAGTCCCTACGAGCAGTACTTC. Protein: CASRSSDSPYEQYF. The chain links TRBV12-3 or TRBV12-4 to TRBJ2-7, with a weak D call TRBD1 (6 bases). The CDR3 runs to 14 residues. V was pared by 6 bases and J by 2 bases, with 14 bases between.

The chain recombines TRBV28 with TRBJ2-7, with 8 bases matching TRBD1. This CDR3 has 14 residues. The trim removed 6 bases at V and 5 bases at J, leaving 9 bases unmatched. Germline lookup yields CDR1 MDHEN and CDR2 SYDVKM. The CDR3 region is CASRDLDRDHEQYF. CDR3 DNA sequence: TGTGCCAGCAGAGACCTGGACAGGGACCACGAGCAGTACTTC.

In its sample, this clonotype was seen many times. The chain is built from TRBV7-2 and TRBJ2-7; possible D gene TRBD1, 8 bases. The V gene's germline CDR1 is SGHTA and CDR2 FQGNSA. This CDR3 has 13 amino acids. Deletions cut 5 bases from V and 8 bases from J, with 16 bases between. The CDR3, as DNA: TGTGCCAGCAGCCCACAGGGGGGGCTCCAGCAGTACTTC. This gives the protein CASSPQGGLQQYF.

In this sample, this clonotype turned up a few times. The chain uses TRBV28 and TRBJ2-7, with a weak D call TRBD2 (6 bases). Trimming left V 3 bases short and J 3 bases short, with 9 bases between. The CDR3 is made up of 13 amino acids. The germline V gene encodes CDR1 MDHEN and CDR2 SYDVKM. This CDR3 is CASSLGTFYEQYF. The CDR3 DNA sequence: TGTGCCAGCAGTTTGGGGACTTTCTACGAGCAGTACTTC.

This clonotype appeared many times. The chain combines TRBV6-5 with TRBJ2-1, with 7 bases fitting TRBD2. The trim removed 0 bases at V and 5 bases at J, leaving 10 bases unmatched. Germline V gene sequence: CDR1 MNHEY, CDR2 SVGAGI. The CDR3 contains 17 residues. The DNA of the CDR3 is TGTGCCAGCAGTTACTCTTGGGCGGGAGTTTATCACAATGAGCAGTTCTTC. Protein sequence: CASSYSWAGVYHNEQFF.

This clonotype appeared a few times. The chain links TRBV11-2 to TRBJ2-1; D is possibly TRBD1 or TRBD2 (5 bases each). Germline V gene lookup returns CDR1 SGHAT and CDR2 FQNNGV. Trimming pared 5 bases from V and 12 bases from J, leaving 14 bases between. The CDR3 is 12 residues long. Here the CDR3 DNA reads TGTGCCAGCAGCCCAGGGCTTGGGGGGCAGTTCTTC. It yields the protein CASSPGLGGQFF.

This chain joins TRBV3-1 and TRBJ2-7; the D gene is possibly TRBD2 (6 bases). There are 16 residues in the CDR3. V was pared by 0 bases and J by 3 bases, with 15 bases between. Germline V CDR1 and CDR2: LGHDT, YNNKEL (reference sequence). CDR3 DNA sequence: TGTGCCAGCAGCCAAGATTGGAGGGACGGAGACTACGAGCAGTACTTC. It translates to CASSQDWRDGDYEQYF.

This clonotype appeared a few times. CDR3 nucleotides: TGTGCCAGCTCGGCCGGGGATGAGCAGTTCTTC. This encodes CASSAGDEQFF. This chain uses TRBV7-9 with TRBJ2-1; maybe TRBD2 (5 bases). Germline V CDR1 and CDR2: SEHNR, FQNEAQ (reference sequence). CDR3 length: 11 amino acids. V shed 8 bases and J shed 8 bases, with 10 bases lying between them.

This clonotype was counted at least ten times. V is TRBV2 and J is TRBJ2-5; the match to TRBD2 covers 14 bases. V was pared by 5 bases and J by 4 bases, with 3 bases of the junction left unmatched. This CDR3 spans 15 amino acids. Germline-derived CDR1 and CDR2 are SNHLY and FYNNEI. The CDR3 nucleotides read TGTGCCAGCAGTCCCGGGACTAGCGGGAGAGAGACCCAGTACTTC. Translated: CASSPGTSGRETQYF.

This clonotype was seen many times. The chain couples TRBV7-6 to TRBJ2-1; 8 bases agree with TRBD2. Germline V gives CDR1 SGHVS, CDR2 FNYEAQ. The V gene end was trimmed by 0 bases and the J gene end by 2 bases; junction bases not matched to a gene: 9. The CDR3 contains 18 residues. CDR3 DNA sequence: TGTGCCAGCAGCTTAGCTTCCCCGGGACTAGTAACCTACAATGAGCAGTTCTTC. Amino acid sequence: CASSLASPGLVTYNEQFF.

The chain recombines TRBV19 with TRBJ2-4, with 8 bases identical to TRBD1. This CDR3 is built from 14 residues. V shed 3 bases, J shed 5 bases, and the junction held 3 bases outside the gene matches. Germline CDR1 is LNHDA and CDR2 is SQIVND (reference sequence). The CDR3 is CASSISQGENIQYF. In DNA, the CDR3 is TGTGCCAGTAGTATTTCACAGGGGGAAAACATTCAGTACTTC.

This CDR3 reads CASSSPRRAGDTGELFF. For the CDR3, the DNA is TGTGCCAGCAGCAGCCCTCGGAGAGCGGGGGACACCGGGGAGCTGTTTTTT. The J gene is TRBJ2-2, the V gene TRBV6-5; TRBD2 aligns across 8 bases. Trimming at V came to 6 bases and at J to 3 bases, leaving 12 bases not matched to a gene. The CDR3 has 17 amino acids. The germline gives CDR1 MNHEY, CDR2 SVGAGI.

This clonotype has ten or more counts. CDR3 region: CASSLTASNYGYTF. As DNA, the CDR3 is TGTGCCAGCAGCTTGACAGCCTCTAACTATGGCTACACCTTC. The J gene is TRBJ1-2, the V gene TRBV7-8; D possibly corresponds to TRBD1 (5 bases). V was cut by 3 bases and J by 0 bases, with 8 bases left in between. Germline assignment: CDR1 SGHVS and CDR2 FQNEAQ. CDR3 length: 14 amino acids.

The chain combines TRBV19 with TRBJ1-2; TRBD1 might be the D (5 bases). CDR1 and CDR2 from the germline V gene are LNHDA and SQIVND (reference sequence). The CDR3 covers 15 residues. V was cut by 3 bases and J by 4 bases, with 15 bases left in between. CDR3 nucleotides: TGTGCCAGTAGTATGTCCACAGGAAGCGGCTATGGCTACACCTTC. This sequence encodes CASSMSTGSGYGYTF.

The V gene is TRBV10-3, the J gene TRBJ1-5; D perhaps matches TRBD1 (5 bases). Germline CDR1 is ENHRY and CDR2 is SYGVKD. Trimming shortened V by 10 bases and J by 8 bases, and 18 bases separated the two germline ends. CDR3 length equals 13 residues. CDR3 in DNA: TGTGCCACAAAGAGGACTCCGGGGGAGCCCCAGCATTTT. This codes for CATKRTPGEPQHF.

In its sample, this clonotype was seen a few times. Here the CDR3 reads CASSLHEKVYEQYF. The CDR3 DNA sequence: TGTGCCAGCAGTTTACACGAGAAGGTCTACGAGCAGTACTTC. This chain connects TRBV27 to TRBJ2-7; D remains unclear. The V end was cut by 2 bases, the J end by 3 bases, with 11 bases between. The CDR3 runs 14 residues. Germline V gene data show CDR1 as MNHEY and CDR2 as SMNVEV (reference sequence).

A remark on this clonotype: A much larger clone differs by one base, so this may be a read error. This rearrangement joins TRBV7-2 to TRBJ1-1; D gene uncertain. CDR1 is SGHTA, CDR2 FQGNSA, per germline. CDR3 length: 16 amino acids. Written as DNA, the CDR3 is TGTGCCAGCAGCTTAAATAATGGAATACCTAACACTGAAGCTTCCTTT. It yields the protein CASSLNNGIPNTEASF.